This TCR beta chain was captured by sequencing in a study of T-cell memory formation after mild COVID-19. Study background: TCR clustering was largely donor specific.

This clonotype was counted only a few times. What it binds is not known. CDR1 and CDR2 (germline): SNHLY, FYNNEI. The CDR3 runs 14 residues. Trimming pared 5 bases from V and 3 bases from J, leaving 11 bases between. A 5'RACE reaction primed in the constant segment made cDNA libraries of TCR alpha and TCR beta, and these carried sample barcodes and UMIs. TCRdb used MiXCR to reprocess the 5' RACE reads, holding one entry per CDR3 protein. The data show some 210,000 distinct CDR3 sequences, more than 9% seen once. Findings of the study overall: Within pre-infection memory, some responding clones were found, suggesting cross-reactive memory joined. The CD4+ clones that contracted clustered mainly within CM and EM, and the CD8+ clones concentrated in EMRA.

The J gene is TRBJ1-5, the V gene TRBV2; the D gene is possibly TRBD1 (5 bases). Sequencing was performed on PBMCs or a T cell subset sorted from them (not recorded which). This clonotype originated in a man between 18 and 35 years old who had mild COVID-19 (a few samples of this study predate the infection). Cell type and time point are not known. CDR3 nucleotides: TGTGCCAGCAGTCCGGACACTTACAATCAGCCCCAGCATTTT. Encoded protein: CASSPDTYNQPQHF.